A single TCR beta chain is shown here with its context. This sample is drawn from a study of blood T cells in healthy people across ages. For the second PCR, which ran for roughly 6 to 11 cycles, a sample-barcoded 5' primer and a J-beta primer mix were used. TCRdb itself ran the 5' RACE reads through MiXCR, one entry per CDR3 protein. The sample holds 600,000 to 850,000 distinct CDR3 sequences, around 25% seen once. Germline V gene data show CDR1 as ENHRY and CDR2 as SYGVKD. V was trimmed by 3 bases and J by 8 bases, leaving 13 bases between them. The CDR3 loop spans 14 amino acids. The data were also submitted as part of a second study, on T cells of mothers and their children. This second study notes: Unrelated mother-child pairs always had slightly, but never significantly, lower normalized overlap than related pairs.

Sequencing was performed on blood. V is TRBV10-3 and J is TRBJ1-4; D uncertain. The clonotype originates from a boy aged 5-17 years in good health. The CDR3 DNA follows: TGTGCCATCAGTGATTCGGGGAAGGAGGAAAAACTGTTTTTT. Translated, it gives CAISDSGKEEKLFF.